This T cell receptor beta chain came from a study of T cell responses to AZD1222 COVID-19 vaccine. Whole-study findings and limits: Among vaccine-associated CD4 TCRs, coverage spanned spike, with dominance at 160-218 and 743-854.

Method: immunoSEQ multiplex PCR; TCRdb's copy keeps in-frame clones and lacks some. The sample lists approximately 220,000 clones, about 92% occurring once. As concerns this clone: Its antigen is not known.

The CDR3 extends over 12 amino acids. The V and J ends lost 8 bases and 4 bases, in that order; junction bases with no gene match: 7. In germline, CDR1 is GTSNPN, CDR2 SVGIG (reference sequence). The V and J genes are TRBV30 and TRBJ1-2, with 7 bases fitting TRBD1. This TCR came from an adult in good health. This specimen was peripheral blood, taken on day 0 of MenACWY control vaccination. The CDR3 is CALIQGIYGYTF. The DNA for the CDR3 is TGTGCCCTGATACAGGGGATCTATGGCTACACCTTC.